These 22 T cell receptor beta chains were sequenced from one sample in a study of post-analysis software for immune sequencing data. Study conclusions and caveats: Included in a set of 5 or 6 TRBV segments more frequent in patients than controls were TRBV5-6, TRBV5-1 and TRBV20-1.

Unique-molecular-identifier-tagged TCR beta cDNA libraries were used. TCRdb passed the PCR reads through MiXCR, listing each CDR3 protein once. This table holds approximately 160,000 distinct CDR3 sequences, 25% to 35% found once. The antigens of these receptors remain unknown. The sequencing input was blood. These receptors were obtained from a girl under 18 with multiple sclerosis.

This clonotype has just a few counts. The chain is built from TRBV5-1 and TRBJ1-2; 7 nucleotides align to TRBD1. This CDR3 has 13 amino acids. J was trimmed by 8 bases and V by 0 bases; bases with no gene match: 4. In germline, CDR1 is SGHRS, CDR2 YFSETQ. The CDR3 nucleotides are TGCGCCAGCAGCTTGGAACAGGGGCCAGGCTACACCTTC. Translated: CASSLEQGPGYTF. Filled out from reference TRBV5-1 and TRBJ1-2, the complete variable domain reads KAGVTQTPRYLIKTRGQQVTLSCSPISGHRSVSWYQQTPGQGLQFLFEYFSETQRNKGNFPGRFSGRQFSNSRSEMNVSTLELGDSALYLCASSLEQGPGYTFGSGTRLTVV.

The table lists this clonotype with many counts. The gene calls are TRBV12-3 or TRBV12-4 and TRBJ2-1; possibly TRBD2 for D (6 bases). Trimming left V 6 bases short and J 6 bases short, with 18 bases between. This CDR3 comprises 15 residues. The CDR3 region is CASSPRWEVFNEQFF. For the CDR3, the DNA is TGTGCCAGCAGCCCCAGGTGGGAGGTCTTCAATGAGCAGTTCTTC.

The rearrangement joins TRBV10-2 to TRBJ2-4; D uncertain. The DNA end is more similar to TRBJ2-7, so the J call may be wrong. The CDR3 totals 11 residues. Germline CDR1 is WSHSY and CDR2 is SAAADI. The CDR3 loop reads CASSVTYEQYF. The CDR3 region has the DNA TGCGCCAGCAGTGTCACCTACGAGCAGTACTTC.

With regard to this clonotype: Just one base apart from a much larger clone, this may be a read error. The V and J genes are TRBV9 and TRBJ2-7; TRBD2 aligns across 8 bases. The CDR3 is made up of 15 amino acids. The ends lost 2 bases at V and 2 bases at J; junction bases unmatched: 6. The germline CDR1 and CDR2 sequences are SGDLS and YYNGEE. The CDR3 bases are TGTGCCAGCAGCGTCACAACGGGAGGGCCCTACGAGCAGTACTTC. It codes for CASSVTTGGPYEQYF.

The rearrangement links TRBV4-1 to TRBJ1-2; 8 bases line up with TRBD1. The J segment lost 1 base and the V segment lost 3 bases, leaving 7 bases of the junction unmatched. Germline loops: CDR1 MGHRA, CDR2 YSYEKL. The CDR3 is made up of 16 amino acids. The CDR3 protein is CASSQGGQVINYGYTF. The CDR3 bases are TGCGCCAGCAGCCAGGGGGGACAGGTGATTAACTATGGCTACACCTTC.

As regards this clonotype: It may be a read error: a sequence one base away is much more abundant. The V call is TRBV20-1, the J call TRBJ2-1; the match to TRBD1 covers 9 bases. There are 14 residues in the CDR3. With 4 bases clipped from V and 9 bases from J, the junction kept 10 bases outside the gene matches. Looked up from germline, CDR1 is DFQATT and CDR2 is SNEGSKA (reference sequence). CDR3 sequence reads: CSATGTGLGSEQFF. Here the CDR3 DNA reads TGCAGTGCTACCGGGACAGGGCTAGGGAGTGAGCAGTTCTTC.

This clonotype was observed a few times. The V gene is TRBV7-8, the J gene TRBJ1-5; possible D gene TRBD1, 5 bases. Trimming stripped 3 bases from V and 4 bases from J, with 10 bases between. Germline values: CDR1 SGHVS, CDR2 FQNEAQ. This CDR3 spans 14 amino acids. The CDR3 sequence: CASSLRAGNQPQHF. DNA for the CDR3: TGTGCCAGCAGCTTGAGGGCAGGGAATCAGCCCCAGCATTTT.

The sample holds a few counts of this clonotype. V usage is TRBV18 and J usage is TRBJ2-7, with D uncertain. CDR1 and CDR2 (germline): KGHSH, LQKENI. With 6 bases removed from V and 5 bases from J, the gap between germline ends came to 11 bases. The length of the CDR3 is 12 residues. CDR3 in amino acids: CASSPRSDEQYF. The CDR3 DNA follows: TGTGCCAGCTCCCCTCGGAGTGACGAGCAGTACTTC. Full variable domain (missing parts from reference TRBV18 and TRBJ2-7): NAGVMQNPRHLVRRRGQEARLRCSPMKGHSHVYWYRQLPEEGLKFMVYLQKENIIDESGMPKERFSAEFPKEGPSILRIQQVVRGDSAAYFCASSPRSDEQYFGPGTRLTVT.

With respect to this clonotype: Possible read error: a much larger clone is one base away. The genes are TRBV9 and TRBJ2-1; no clear D gene. The J call could be wrong; TRBJ2-7 is a better fit for the DNA end. From germline, CDR1 is SGDLS and CDR2 YYNGEE. This CDR3 has 15 amino acids. CDR3 residues: CASSVGTGSYNEQYF. In nucleotides, the CDR3 is TGTGCCAGCAGCGTAGGTACTGGCTCTTACAATGAGCAGTACTTC.

Comments on this clonotype: This sequence may be a read error, since a much larger clone differs from it by one base. The chain recombines TRBV12-3 or TRBV12-4 with TRBJ2-3; a weak D match, TRBD1 (6 bases). The germline V and J ends were trimmed by 5 bases and 1 base, with 13 bases remaining between them. This CDR3 region has 15 residues. In nucleotides, the CDR3 is TGTGCCAGCAGTATACAGGGACGACGCACAGATACGCAGTATTTT. Translating it yields CASSIQGRRTDTQYF.

A word on this clonotype: A read error may explain this, as a much larger clone is one base away. The rearrangement links TRBV12-3 or TRBV12-4 to TRBJ2-1, with 8 bases that match TRBD1. V lost 9 bases, J lost 4 bases, and 5 bases stayed unmatched. The CDR3 loop spans 13 amino acids. CDR3 loop: CASAGGLYNEQFF. CDR3 sequence (DNA): TGTGCCAGTGCAGGGGGCCTATACAATGAGCAGTTCTTC.

Regarding this clonotype: A read error may be the cause here, since a much bigger clone is one base away. Because it lacks the conserved phenylalanine or tryptophan at the end, this CDR3 is likely a read error. The J gene is TRBJ2-4, the V gene TRBV12-3 or TRBV12-4; 11 nucleotides line up with TRBD2. The junction had 12 bases not matched to a gene; V was cut back by 5 bases and J by 6 bases. This CDR3 has 17 residues. DNA of the CDR3: TGTGCCAGCAGTCCCCGAGGTAGCGGGAGGGCCGGAAACATTCAGTACCTC. Translated: CASSPRGSGRAGNIQYL.

This clonotype was counted only a few times. This chain connects TRBV7-9 to TRBJ1-1; no firm D call. V dropped 2 bases and J dropped 10 bases, with 17 bases sitting between them. The CDR3 has 14 residues. The germline V gene has CDR1 SEHNR and CDR2 FQNEAQ (reference sequence). CDR3 loop: CASSLFPGAGPAFF. Here the CDR3 DNA reads TGTGCCAGCAGCTTATTTCCGGGCGCAGGCCCAGCTTTCTTT.

This sequence joins TRBV6-6 and TRBJ2-1; weak D call: TRBD1 (5 bases). Germline loops: CDR1 MNHNY, CDR2 SVGAGI (reference sequence). Trimming removed 6 bases from V and 8 bases from J, with 17 bases in between. The CDR3 sequence is 14 residues long. The CDR3 bases are TGTGCCAGCAGACGACAGAAGGTCTTCGATGAGCAGTTCTTC. It yields the protein CASRRQKVFDEQFF.

The chain combines TRBV4-1 with TRBJ1-1; TRBD1 matches at 7 bases. The CDR3 has 13 amino acids. Germline CDR1 MGHRA, CDR2 YSYEKL. After removal of 2 bases from V and 11 bases from J, the junction contained 8 bases not matched to a gene. The CDR3 is CASSQPRDSQAFF. The CDR3 nucleotides are TGCGCCAGCAGCCAACCCCGGGACAGTCAGGCTTTCTTT.

This chain connects TRBV20-1 to TRBJ2-7; possible D gene TRBD1, 6 bases. The CDR3 length is 15 residues. The V end lost 3 bases, the J end lost 0 bases, and 15 bases lay between the germline ends. The germline V gene has CDR1 DFQATT and CDR2 SNEGSKA (reference sequence). CDR3 protein: CSASKPGQGSYEQYF. The DNA of the CDR3 is TGCAGTGCTAGTAAACCGGGACAAGGCTCCTACGAGCAGTACTTC.

The gene calls are TRBV7-6 and TRBJ2-5; 7 bases align to TRBD1. TRBJ2-7 explains the end of the DNA better; the J call may be wrong. Germline CDR1 SGHVS, CDR2 FNYEAQ. This CDR3 comprises 13 residues. The CDR3 region is CASSYAPGGEQYF. The CDR3 coding sequence is TGTGCCAGCAGCTACGCTCCAGGGGGCGAGCAGTACTTC.

The chain is built from TRBV10-3 and TRBJ1-5; D gene ambiguous. Germline V gene sequence: CDR1 ENHRY, CDR2 SYGVKD. V was pared by 10 bases and J by 8 bases, with 9 bases between. The CDR3 sequence is 10 residues long. CDR3 nucleotides: TGTGCCACCGCACGTGAGCCCCAGCATTTT. This codes for CATAREPQHF.

The chain recombines TRBV6-1 with TRBJ1-2; 8 bases are shared with TRBD1. Trimming cost V 5 bases and J 8 bases; bases outside gene matches: 7. Germline V gene lookup returns CDR1 MNHNS and CDR2 SASEGT. This CDR3 region has 13 residues. The chain's CDR3 is CASSTDRGGGYTF. The CDR3 DNA is TGTGCCAGCAGTACCGACAGGGGTGGCGGCTACACCTTC.

As for this clonotype: A clone one base away is much larger, so this may be a read error. J is TRBJ1-2 and V is TRBV15; D perhaps matches TRBD1 (6 bases). V lost 0 bases and J lost 12, with 11 bases in between. The CDR3 is 12 residues long. Germline assignment: CDR1 LNHNV and CDR2 YYDKDF (reference sequence). The CDR3 is CATSRDWDKHTF. The CDR3 DNA follows: TGTGCCACCAGCAGAGATTGGGACAAACACACCTTC.

Points on this clonotype: This could be a read error, since a much larger clone is one nucleotide away. This chain uses TRBV6-5 with TRBJ2-1; no definite D call. This CDR3 spans 15 amino acids. Germline V lookup: CDR1 MNHEY, CDR2 SVGAGI. CDR3 residues: CASSRLIHSYSEQFF. The CDR3 nucleotides read TGTGCCAGCAGTCGACTGATCCATTCGTACAGTGAGCAGTTCTTC.

This clonotype was seen more than once but under ten times. The gene calls are TRBV9 and TRBJ2-7; no reliable D call. Germline V gene data show CDR1 as SGDLS and CDR2 as YYNGEE. CDR3 size: 16 residues. V lost 3 bases and J lost 2, with 18 bases in between. CDR3 nucleotide sequence: TGTGCCAGCAGCGACACTCGCTCTCCTAATCCCTACGAGCAGTACTTC. This gives the protein CASSDTRSPNPYEQYF.